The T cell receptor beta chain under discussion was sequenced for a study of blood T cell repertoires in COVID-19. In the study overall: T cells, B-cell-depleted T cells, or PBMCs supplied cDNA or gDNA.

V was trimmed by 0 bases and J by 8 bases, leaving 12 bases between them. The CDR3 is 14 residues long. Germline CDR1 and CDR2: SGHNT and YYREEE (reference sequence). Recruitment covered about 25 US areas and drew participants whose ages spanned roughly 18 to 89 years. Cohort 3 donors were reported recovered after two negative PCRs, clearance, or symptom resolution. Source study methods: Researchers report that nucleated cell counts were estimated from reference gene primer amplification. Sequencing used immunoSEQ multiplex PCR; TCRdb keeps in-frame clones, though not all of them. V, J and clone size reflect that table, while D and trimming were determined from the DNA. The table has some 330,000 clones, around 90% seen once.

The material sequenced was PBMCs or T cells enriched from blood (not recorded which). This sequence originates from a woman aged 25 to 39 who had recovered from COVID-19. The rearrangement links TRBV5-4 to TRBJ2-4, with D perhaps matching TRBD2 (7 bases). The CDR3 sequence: CASSLVGGDDIQYF. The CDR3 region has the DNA TGTGCCAGCAGCTTGGTAGGGGGGGACGACATTCAGTACTTC.